Below, 18 T cell receptor beta chains from the same sample are listed, as sequenced in a study of T cells in Graves' hyperthyroidism and ophthalmopathy. RNA transcripts gave rise to amplified TCR beta CDR3 regions. A first-round RT-PCR of the TCR CDR3 used the HTBI primer set. Using its own MiXCR run on the multiplex PCR reads, TCRdb lists one record per CDR3 protein. The profile shows about 380,000 distinct CDR3 sequences, 13% to 15% of them singletons. The specimen sequenced was blood. These TCRs come from a woman aged 25 to 45 with Graves' ophthalmopathy.

This clonotype was counted many times. J is TRBJ2-2 and V is TRBV15; 11 positions match TRBD1. In germline, CDR1 is LNHNV, CDR2 YYDKDF (reference sequence). The CDR3 contains 15 residues. Trimming took 6 bases from V and 3 from J; bases not matched to a gene: 3. The CDR3 DNA reads TGTGCCACCAGGCGGGACAGGGGGGACACCGGGGAGCTGTTTTTT. Its protein is CATRRDRGDTGELFF.

This clonotype was picked up a small number of times. The genes are TRBV6-1 and TRBJ2-5, with 15 bases identical to TRBD2. V was clipped by 6 bases and J by 4 bases; unmatched bases: 12. Germline CDR1 MNHNS, CDR2 SASEGT. CDR3 size: 18 residues. In DNA, the CDR3 is TGTGCCAGCAGCTCCCATGGACTAGCGGGGGGGATAAGAGAGACCCAGTACTTC. Protein sequence: CASSSHGLAGGIRETQYF.

This clonotype was found many times. The chain uses TRBV2 and TRBJ2-3, with 7 bases matching TRBD1. V trimming: 6 bases; J trimming: 5 bases; junction bases outside the gene matches: 5. This CDR3 is built from 13 residues. Looked up from germline, CDR1 is SNHLY and CDR2 is FYNNEI. In DNA, the CDR3 is TGTGCCAGCAGGAGGGGGCAGAAAGATACGCAGTATTTT. This codes for CASRRGQKDTQYF.

Of note for this clonotype: A read error may explain this, as a much larger clone is one base away. The genes are TRBV27 and TRBJ2-7; weak D call: TRBD1 (6 bases). This CDR3 spans 14 amino acids. In germline, CDR1 is MNHEY, CDR2 SMNVEV (reference sequence). The V gene lost 1 base and the J gene lost 5 bases, with 12 bases spanning the gap. Written as DNA, the CDR3 is TGTGCCAGCAGTTTATACAGGGATATGAACGAGCAGTACTTC. Amino acids: CASSLYRDMNEQYF.

The sample holds many counts of this clonotype. The chain is built from TRBV18 and TRBJ2-7, with a possible D match to TRBD1 (6 bases). V dropped 5 bases and J dropped 5 bases, with 16 bases sitting between them. The CDR3 has 14 amino acids. Germline V gene lookup returns CDR1 KGHSH and CDR2 LQKENI. The CDR3 DNA is TGTGCCAGCTCAGTCGGGACACTCGACGACGAGCAGTACTTC. Residues: CASSVGTLDDEQYF.

This clonotype has ten or more counts. The chain carries TRBV28 and TRBJ2-3, with TRBD2 matching 12 bases. The CDR3 is made up of 17 amino acids. Germline assignment: CDR1 MDHEN and CDR2 SYDVKM. V shed 3 bases, J shed 5 bases, and the junction held 9 bases outside the gene matches. In DNA, the CDR3 is TGTGCCAGCAGTTTGTATGCCCTAGCGGGGGGGTTAGATACGCAGTATTTT. Translating it yields CASSLYALAGGLDTQYF.

In the case of this clonotype: A much bigger clone sits one base away, suggesting this may be a read error. The chain is built from TRBV2 and TRBJ1-1, with 9 positions matching TRBD1. V lost 8 bases to trimming and J lost 0 bases; unmatched junction nucleotides: 4. Germline loops: CDR1 SNHLY, CDR2 FYNNEI. The CDR3 is made up of 14 amino acids. Here the CDR3 DNA reads TGTGCCAGCCGAGGACAGGGGATGAACACTGAAGCTTTCTTT. It yields the protein CASRGQGMNTEAFF.

The J gene is TRBJ1-6, the V gene TRBV9; 8 bases match TRBD1. V gave up 0 bases and J gave up 7 bases; unmatched junction bases: 6. CDR1 is SGDLS, CDR2 YYNGEE, per germline. The CDR3 spans 16 residues. The CDR3 spells CASSVATGQENSPLHF. The CDR3 DNA follows: TGTGCCAGCAGCGTAGCTACGGGACAGGAAAATTCACCCCTCCACTTT.

This clonotype was found many times. This rearrangement joins TRBV12-3 or TRBV12-4 to TRBJ2-3, with a possible D match to TRBD1 (5 bases). Trimming shortened V by 8 bases and J by 2 bases, and 8 bases separated the two germline ends. The CDR3 is 12 amino acids. DNA of the CDR3: TGTGCCAGCCGCAGGGTCACAGATACGCAGTATTTT. Translation gives CASRRVTDTQYF.

This clonotype was observed many times. This chain joins TRBV7-9 and TRBJ1-1; TRBD1 is a possible D gene (6 bases). V was pared by 5 bases and J by 1 base, with 11 bases between. The CDR3 sequence is 14 residues long. The germline CDR1 and CDR2 sequences are SEHNR and FQNEAQ (reference sequence). The CDR3 spells CASSPGTQNTEAFF. The CDR3 region has the DNA TGTGCCAGCAGCCCCGGGACACAGAACACTGAAGCTTTCTTT.

This chain's CDR3 is CASSKQQGGNQPQHF. The CDR3 nucleotides read TGTGCCAGCAGCAAACAGCAGGGGGGTAATCAGCCCCAGCATTTT. The genes are TRBV7-8 and TRBJ1-5; 7 bases align to TRBD1. The CDR3 consists of 15 residues. With 5 bases clipped from V and 4 bases from J, the junction kept 8 bases outside the gene matches. The V gene's germline CDR1 is SGHVS and CDR2 FQNEAQ.

The CDR3 here is CASRPETGDKNIQYF. CDR3 bases: TGTGCCAGCAGACCTGAGACAGGGGACAAAAACATTCAGTACTTC. The chain employs TRBV2 and TRBJ2-4, with 8 bases identical to TRBD1. The CDR3 has 15 residues. Trimming took 6 bases from V and 3 from J; bases not matched to a gene: 7. The germline V gene has CDR1 SNHLY and CDR2 FYNNEI.

This clonotype has at least ten counts. The chain uses TRBV20-1 and TRBJ2-1; a weak D match, TRBD2 (6 bases). V lost 4 bases to trimming and J lost 0 bases, with 19 bases between them. The CDR3 spans 17 residues. Germline lookup yields CDR1 DFQATT and CDR2 SNEGSKA (reference sequence). Written as DNA, the CDR3 is TGCAGTGCTAAAAGAGACCGGGACTTCAGCTCCTACAATGAGCAGTTCTTC. Amino acids: CSAKRDRDFSSYNEQFF.

This clonotype was seen many times. The CDR3 DNA reads as TGTGCCTGGAGTTCGGGGGCCCACGAGCAGTACTTC. Amino acids: CAWSSGAHEQYF. V usage is TRBV30 and J usage is TRBJ2-7; D assignment may be TRBD1 or TRBD2 (6 bases each). Germline V gene sequence: CDR1 GTSNPN, CDR2 SVGIG (reference sequence). Trimming pared 2 bases from V and 5 bases from J, leaving 10 bases between. The CDR3 sequence is 12 residues long.

This clonotype was observed once. A read error may explain this, as a much larger clone is one base away. V gene TRBV28 combines with J gene TRBJ1-3; tentatively, D is TRBD1 (5 bases). The CDR3 loop spans 13 amino acids. In germline, CDR1 is MDHEN, CDR2 SYDVKM. CDR3 in amino acids: CASSQGPTNTVYF. The CDR3 coding sequence is TGTGCCAGCAGTCAGGGACCCACGAACACCGTATATTTT.

At least ten counts were recorded for this clonotype. V gene TRBV9 combines with J gene TRBJ2-1; 8 bases align to TRBD2. The CDR3 sequence is 14 residues long. CDR1 and CDR2 (germline): SGDLS, YYNGEE. Losses at the gene ends were 5 bases for V and 4 bases for J; bases not matched to a gene: 5. CDR3 DNA: TGTGCCAGCAGTGAAAGCGGGGGTTACAATGAGCAGTTCTTC. Protein: CASSESGGYNEQFF.

The chain uses TRBV7-9 and TRBJ1-1, with TRBD1 as a possible D gene (5 bases). Trimming cost V 6 bases and J 0 bases, with 8 bases left between them. The germline gives CDR1 SEHNR, CDR2 FQNEAQ (reference sequence). CDR3 length: 13 amino acids. CDR3 sequence (DNA): TGTGCCAGCAGATTGACAGTGAACACTGAAGCTTTCTTT. Its translation: CASRLTVNTEAFF.

This clonotype has a handful of counts. The CDR3 spells CASSLLIVGLTSGFNEQFF. In DNA form, the CDR3 reads TGTGCCAGCAGTCTCCTCATTGTCGGACTAACTAGCGGGTTTAATGAGCAGTTCTTC. The rearrangement joins TRBV6-7 to TRBJ2-1, with 9 bases that match TRBD2. TRBV6-7 falls under the ORF class, with uncertain function. V trimming: 5 bases; J trimming: 7 bases; junction bases outside the gene matches: 21. The length of the CDR3 is 19 residues.